This T cell receptor beta chain was captured in a study of T cells after yellow fever vaccination. Study conclusions and caveats: Repertoires obtained by FACS sorting could include abundant clonotypes that entered as contaminants from the bulk population. Few clonotypes appeared in both CD4 and CD8 compartments.

A universal primer site and UMIs were added as TCR cDNA was made by 5'RACE template switching. In TCRdb, the 5' RACE reads were re-called with MiXCR into one record per CDR3 protein. Among some 260,000 distinct CDR3 sequences, roughly 4.8% were seen once, and the ten largest hold about 3.5%. Germline values: CDR1 LNHNV, CDR2 YYDKDF (reference sequence). The CDR3 totals 18 residues. Unmatched junction bases numbered 12, after V lost 0 bases and J lost 6 bases. This clonotype was found a few times. What it recognizes is unknown. V is TRBV15 and J is TRBJ2-1; 9 bases match TRBD2. This clonotype was obtained from a young man who received the YFV17D yellow fever vaccine. The input for sequencing was CD4+ T cells sorted from PBMCs, taken on the day of the yellow fever booster vaccination. The CDR3 spells CATSRDAGASGGINEQFF. The CDR3 DNA is TGTGCCACCAGCAGAGATGCGGGAGCCAGCGGGGGGATCAATGAGCAGTTCTTC.